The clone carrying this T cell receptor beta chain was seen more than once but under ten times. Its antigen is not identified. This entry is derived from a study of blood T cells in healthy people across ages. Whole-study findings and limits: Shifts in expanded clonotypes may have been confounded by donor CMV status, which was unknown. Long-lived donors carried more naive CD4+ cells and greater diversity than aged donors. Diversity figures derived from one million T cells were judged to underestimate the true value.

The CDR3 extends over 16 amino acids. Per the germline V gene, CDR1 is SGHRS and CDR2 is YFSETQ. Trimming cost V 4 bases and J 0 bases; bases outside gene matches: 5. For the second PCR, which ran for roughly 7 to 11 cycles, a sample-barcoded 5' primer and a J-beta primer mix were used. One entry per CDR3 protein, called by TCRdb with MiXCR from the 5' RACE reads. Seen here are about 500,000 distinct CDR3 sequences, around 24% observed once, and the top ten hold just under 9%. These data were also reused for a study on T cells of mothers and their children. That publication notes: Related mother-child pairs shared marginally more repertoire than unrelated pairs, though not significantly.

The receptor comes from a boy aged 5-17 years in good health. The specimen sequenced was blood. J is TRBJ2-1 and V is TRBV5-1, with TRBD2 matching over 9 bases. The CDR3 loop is CASSPQTSGSYNEQFF. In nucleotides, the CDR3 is TGCGCCAGCAGCCCCCAGACTAGCGGCTCCTACAATGAGCAGTTCTTC.